The 23 T cell receptor beta chains listed next were all sequenced from one sample in a study of PD-1 blockade in classical Hodgkin lymphoma. Produced via immunoSEQ multiplex PCR; TCRdb's table is partial and in-frame only. The sample shows 10,000 to 15,000 clones, roughly 90% of them seen only once. Each patient's relapse followed autologous stem cell transplantation, and brentuximab vedotin exposure varied. CD4+ T cells were purified from thawed PBMCs by magnetic negative selection. This specimen consisted of CD4+ T cells from blood, obtained at baseline. The receptors here all came from a human donor with classical Hodgkin lymphoma.

The genes are TRBV10-2 and TRBJ1-4, with TRBD1 matching 8 bases. Per germline, CDR1 WSHSY and CDR2 SAAADI. This CDR3 region has 12 residues. The V segment lost 6 bases and the J segment 8 bases; nucleotides outside the gene matches: 2. CDR3 region: CASRQGEEKLFF. The CDR3 bases are TGCGCCAGCAGACAGGGGGAGGAAAAACTGTTTTTT.

The chain couples TRBV5-1 to TRBJ2-7; TRBD1 aligns across 9 bases. The CDR3 spans 14 residues. CDR1 and CDR2 (germline): SGHRS, YFSETQ. V shed 4 bases, J shed 3 bases, and the junction held 5 bases outside the gene matches. DNA of the CDR3: TGCGCCAGCAGCAGGGGGACAGGGATCTACGAGCAGTACTTC. This gives the protein CASSRGTGIYEQYF.

The chain recombines TRBV5-5 with TRBJ2-7; 10 positions match TRBD1. Germline assignment: CDR1 SGHKS and CDR2 YYEKEE (reference sequence). The CDR3 spans 14 residues. Losses at the gene ends were 4 bases for V and 3 bases for J; bases not matched to a gene: 4. The CDR3 DNA follows: TGTGCCAGCAGCCGGGACAGGGGAGACTACGAGCAGTACTTC. Translation: CASSRDRGDYEQYF.

The CDR3 sequence: CASGTFSYEQYF. Here the CDR3 DNA reads TGTGCCAGCGGGACTTTCTCCTACGAGCAGTACTTC. The rearrangement uses TRBV2 and TRBJ2-7; TRBD2 might be the D (6 bases). Germline loops: CDR1 SNHLY, CDR2 FYNNEI. With 8 bases removed from V and 0 bases from J, the gap between germline ends came to 8 bases. The CDR3 has 12 amino acids.

The chain employs TRBV10-3 and TRBJ2-1; 12 nucleotides align to TRBD2. V was pared by 6 bases and J by 7 bases, with 10 bases of the junction left unmatched. Germline V gene data show CDR1 as ENHRY and CDR2 as SYGVKD. This CDR3 has 16 residues. In DNA, the CDR3 is TGTGCCATCAGGGACCCTAGCGGGGGGGCCGGGAATGAGCAGTTCTTC. This sequence encodes CAIRDPSGGAGNEQFF.

This sequence joins TRBV7-7 and TRBJ2-2; D remains unclear. CDR1 and CDR2 (germline): SSHAT, FNYEAQ (reference sequence). This CDR3 has 12 amino acids. The CDR3 loop is CATVTNTGELFF. The CDR3 nucleotides are TGTGCTACCGTTACGAACACCGGGGAGCTGTTTTTT.

The chain is built from TRBV11-2 and TRBJ2-7, with D possibly matching TRBD2 (5 bases). V lost 6 bases and J lost 7, with 22 bases in between. This CDR3 has 15 amino acids. Germline loops: CDR1 SGHAT, CDR2 FQNNGV. The CDR3 region has the DNA TGTGCCAGCAGTTGGGGAAGTTTGGGAGTGGGAGAGCAGTACTTC. Amino acids: CASSWGSLGVGEQYF.

This chain connects TRBV28 to TRBJ2-2, with D perhaps matching TRBD1 or TRBD2 (5 bases each). There are 15 residues in the CDR3. Between the trimmed V and J ends, which lost 5 bases and 6 bases, there was a span of 16 bases. Germline-derived CDR1 and CDR2 are MDHEN and SYDVKM. The CDR3 sequence: CASSPMRDLPGELFF. For the CDR3, the DNA is TGTGCCAGCAGTCCCATGAGGGACCTCCCCGGGGAGCTGTTTTTT.

J is TRBJ2-1 and V is TRBV2; 12 positions agree with TRBD2. Germline V CDR1 and CDR2: SNHLY, FYNNEI. V was pared by 4 bases and J by 8 bases, with 6 bases of the junction left unmatched. This CDR3 is 15 amino acids long. This chain's CDR3 is CASSVQTSGSDEQFF. CDR3 in DNA: TGTGCCAGCAGTGTGCAGACTAGCGGGAGCGATGAGCAGTTCTTC.

This chain uses TRBV7-6 with TRBJ2-1, with 7 bases matching TRBD1. CDR3 length equals 14 residues. The V gene end was trimmed by 1 base and the J gene end by 8 bases; junction bases not matched to a gene: 5. CDR1 and CDR2 (germline): SGHVS, FNYEAQ. In DNA, the CDR3 is TGTGCCAGCAGCTTAGACAGGGGATATGATGAGCAGTTCTTC. It encodes CASSLDRGYDEQFF.

The chain uses TRBV6-5 and TRBJ2-5; 8 bases fit TRBD1. CDR3 length equals 14 residues. With V trimmed by 5 bases and J by 5 bases, 7 bases remained unmatched. Germline V gene sequence: CDR1 MNHEY, CDR2 SVGAGI. The CDR3 DNA reads as TGTGCCAGCAGTCCGCAGGGGGCAACCGAGACCCAGTACTTC. It is translated as CASSPQGATETQYF.

The DNA of the CDR3 is TGTGCCAGCAGTAGAGCGGGAGCCACCTACAATGAGCAGTTCTTC. Protein sequence: CASSRAGATYNEQFF. The J gene is TRBJ2-1, the V gene TRBV6-1; 8 bases are a match to TRBD2. The CDR3 spans 15 residues. Germline V gives CDR1 MNHNS, CDR2 SASEGT. V shed 5 bases, J shed 2 bases, and the junction held 5 bases outside the gene matches.

V usage is TRBV19 and J usage is TRBJ2-1; 10 positions agree with TRBD2. Per the germline V gene, CDR1 is LNHDA and CDR2 is SQIVND (reference sequence). The CDR3 loop spans 15 amino acids. V was clipped by 6 bases and J by 4 bases; unmatched bases: 6. CDR3 bases: TGTGCCAGTAGGGCCACTAGCGGGATATACAATGAGCAGTTCTTC. Its translation is CASRATSGIYNEQFF.

This chain joins TRBV5-5 and TRBJ2-3; 9 bases align to TRBD2. Germline CDR1 and CDR2: SGHKS and YYEKEE (reference sequence). This CDR3 is built from 14 residues. With 5 bases clipped from V and 5 bases from J, the junction kept 6 bases outside the gene matches. CDR3 in DNA: TGTGCCAGCAGACGCGGGGGGGCACAAGATACGCAGTATTTT. This encodes CASRRGGAQDTQYF.

The chain joins TRBV2 to TRBJ2-1; 15 nucleotides align to TRBD2. Germline V lookup: CDR1 SNHLY, CDR2 FYNNEI. The CDR3 has 18 residues. V lost 0 bases and J lost 5; bases outside the gene matches: 5. The CDR3 DNA reads TGTGCCAGCAGTGAAGCGCCCGGGACTAGCGGGGGGCACAATGAGCAGTTCTTC. Its translation is CASSEAPGTSGGHNEQFF.

The rearrangement joins TRBV10-3 to TRBJ2-2; 7 bases are shared with TRBD1. The CDR3 runs to 14 residues. The germline CDR1 and CDR2 sequences are ENHRY and SYGVKD. Germline trimming cut 6 bases from V and 8 bases from J; bases unmatched to any gene: 9. CDR3 in DNA: TGTGCCATCAGGGGACAGATAGAAACTGGGGAGCTGTTTTTT. Residues: CAIRGQIETGELFF.

The J gene is TRBJ1-2, the V gene TRBV28; D is ambiguous. The CDR3 totals 12 residues. Looked up from germline, CDR1 is MDHEN and CDR2 is SYDVKM. Trimming shortened V by 5 bases and J by 2 bases, and 6 bases separated the two germline ends. The CDR3 sequence: CASSRNNYGYTF. In DNA form, the CDR3 reads TGTGCCAGCAGTCGGAACAACTATGGCTACACCTTC.

The chain has TRBV9 and TRBJ2-4, with D tentatively TRBD1 (6 bases). Germline CDR1 reads SGDLS; CDR2 reads YYNGEE. The CDR3 is 13 residues long. Deletions cut 5 bases from V and 6 bases from J, with 12 bases between. The DNA of the CDR3 is TGTGCCAGCAGTACCGGACAGACAAACATTCAGTACTTC. The encoded protein is CASSTGQTNIQYF.

The V and J genes are TRBV7-2 and TRBJ2-1; D is perhaps TRBD1 or TRBD2 (6 bases each). The CDR3 extends over 16 amino acids. Trimming removed 5 bases from V and 6 bases from J, with 20 bases in between. Looked up from germline, CDR1 is SGHTA and CDR2 is FQGNSA. CDR3 sequence reads: CASSLSMGGRGNEQFF. The CDR3 DNA reads TGTGCCAGCAGCCTCTCCATGGGGGGCCGGGGCAATGAGCAGTTCTTC.

The genes are TRBV7-9 and TRBJ2-7; a weak D match, TRBD1 (5 bases). Germline values: CDR1 SEHNR, CDR2 FQNEAQ (reference sequence). Trimming removed 5 bases at V and 0 bases at J, with 11 bases between. The length of the CDR3 is 14 residues. The CDR3 spells CASSTRDSSYEQYF. DNA of the CDR3: TGTGCCAGCAGCACCCGAGACAGCTCCTACGAGCAGTACTTC.

The rearrangement joins TRBV6-5 to TRBJ1-2, with D tentatively TRBD1 (5 bases). Trimming pared 0 bases from V and 1 base from J, leaving 9 bases between. The CDR3 totals 15 residues. Germline V gives CDR1 MNHEY, CDR2 SVGAGI. CDR3 amino acids: CASSYSRGVNYGYTF. The CDR3, as DNA: TGTGCCAGCAGTTACTCGAGAGGGGTTAACTATGGCTACACCTTC.

This clone has more than one count but fewer than ten. The V call is TRBV14, the J call TRBJ1-1; no clear D gene. CDR3 length: 15 amino acids. V was cut by 1 base and J by 1 base, with 10 bases left in between. The germline gives CDR1 SGHDN, CDR2 FVKESK. CDR3 in amino acids: CASSQGAAWNTEAFF. CDR3 in DNA: TGTGCCAGCAGCCAAGGGGCGGCTTGGAACACTGAAGCTTTCTTT.

This clone was found once. The J gene is TRBJ2-7, the V gene TRBV2, with 12 bases that match TRBD2. Germline V lookup: CDR1 SNHLY, CDR2 FYNNEI. V shed 6 bases and J 5 bases; nucleotides not matched to a gene: 5. The CDR3 totals 14 residues. For the CDR3, the DNA is TGTGCCAGCAGAAGACTAGCGGGAGTAAACGAGCAGTACTTC. Translating gives CASRRLAGVNEQYF.